The 28 T cell receptor beta chains below all came from one sample that was sequenced in a study of T-cell reconstitution after alpha-beta-depleted transplantation in children. For TCRbeta, the library was prepared with unique molecular identifiers. TCRdb re-called the PCR reads with MiXCR, one entry per CDR3 protein. The sample yields 190,000 or so distinct CDR3 sequences, roughly 7.5% seen once. This specimen was PBMCs from the stem cell graft donor, taken from the stem cell graft. The receptors shown here come from a human donor who donated a stem cell graft to a child with Wiskott-Aldrich syndrome.

This clonotype came up once. One base away lies a much larger clone, so this may be a sequencing read error. V gene TRBV10-3 combines with J gene TRBJ2-7; TRBD2 matches at 11 bases. Looked up from germline, CDR1 is ENHRY and CDR2 is SYGVKD. V lost 8 bases to trimming and J lost 3 bases; unmatched junction nucleotides: 12. The CDR3 extends over 16 amino acids. In nucleotides, the CDR3 is TGTGCCATCGGTGTTGTTGAACTAGCGGGAGACTACGAGCAGTACTTC. The encoded protein is CAIGVVELAGDYEQYF.

This clonotype has a count of ten or more. The genes are TRBV5-1 and TRBJ2-5, with D uncertain. Trimming removed 0 bases at V and 4 bases at J, with 13 bases between. Looked up from germline, CDR1 is SGHRS and CDR2 is YFSETQ. CDR3 length equals 15 residues. This chain's CDR3 is CASSLVGSVRETQYF. The CDR3 DNA reads TGCGCCAGCAGCTTGGTGGGGTCGGTCCGAGAGACCCAGTACTTC.

This clonotype was seen many times. The rearrangement joins TRBV5-1 to TRBJ2-3, with 9 bases that match TRBD2. CDR1 and CDR2 from the germline V gene are SGHRS and YFSETQ. V shed 4 bases, J shed 3 bases, and the junction held 3 bases outside the gene matches. The CDR3 is 14 residues long. CDR3 amino acids: CASSSSGRTDTQYF. In nucleotides, the CDR3 is TGCGCCAGCAGCAGTAGCGGGAGAACAGATACGCAGTATTTT.

This clonotype appeared many times. The V and J genes are TRBV12-3 or TRBV12-4 and TRBJ1-4, with TRBD1 identical over 8 bases. The J segment lost 5 bases and the V segment lost 7 bases, leaving 9 bases of the junction unmatched. CDR3 size: 15 residues. CDR3 sequence: CASTPDRVGNEKLFF. The CDR3 DNA sequence: TGTGCCAGCACCCCGGACAGGGTTGGGAATGAAAAACTGTTTTTT.

This clonotype was seen ten or more times. The chain joins TRBV12-3 or TRBV12-4 to TRBJ1-3; TRBD1 might be the D (6 bases). CDR3 size: 14 residues. The V end lost 3 bases, the J end lost 0 bases, and 6 bases lay between the germline ends. As DNA, the CDR3 is TGTGCCAGCAGTTTGGGACACTCTGGAAACACCATATATTTT. Its protein is CASSLGHSGNTIYF.

A few counts support this clonotype. The chain carries TRBV5-1 and TRBJ2-5; D not certain. CDR1 is SGHRS, CDR2 YFSETQ, per germline. Trimming shortened V by 1 base and J by 0 bases, and 10 bases separated the two germline ends. This CDR3 comprises 15 residues. The DNA of the CDR3 is TGCGCCAGCAGCTTGCCCTTTCCGAACCAAGAGACCCAGTACTTC. It codes for CASSLPFPNQETQYF.

The rearrangement uses TRBV7-2 and TRBJ2-7, with no clear D. Germline CDR1 reads SGHTA; CDR2 reads FQGNSA. Trimming removed 2 bases from V and 0 bases from J, with 8 bases in between. The CDR3 contains 14 residues. The CDR3 DNA reads as TGTGCCAGCAGCTTAAGGGTCGGCTCCTACGAGCAGTACTTC. Translated: CASSLRVGSYEQYF.

This clonotype occurred many times. This chain uses TRBV10-3 with TRBJ1-5, with no clear D. The CDR3 is made up of 13 amino acids. Germline V gives CDR1 ENHRY, CDR2 SYGVKD. V gave up 3 bases and J gave up 5 bases, with 8 bases separating them. CDR3: CAISEGQDQPQHF. CDR3 nucleotide sequence: TGTGCCATCAGTGAAGGGCAGGATCAGCCCCAGCATTTT.

This clonotype appeared many times. The V and J genes are TRBV12-3 or TRBV12-4 and TRBJ2-1; 7 positions match TRBD2. The CDR3 length is 15 residues. The V segment lost 3 bases and the J segment 8 bases; nucleotides outside the gene matches: 10. The CDR3, as DNA: TGTGCCAGCAGTTTTCTAGCGGAGCATGGAGATGAGCAGTTCTTC. Its protein is CASSFLAEHGDEQFF.

This clonotype has a count of ten or more. This chain joins TRBV4-3 and TRBJ2-1, with 14 bases lining up with TRBD2. The ends lost 0 bases at V and 8 bases at J; junction bases unmatched: 3. Germline V lookup: CDR1 LGHNA, CDR2 YSLEER. The CDR3 runs 16 residues. The CDR3 sequence is CASSQDPGLAGDEQFF. DNA of the CDR3: TGCGCCAGCAGCCAAGATCCGGGACTAGCGGGGGATGAGCAGTTCTTC.

At least ten counts were recorded for this clonotype. The chain uses TRBV28 and TRBJ1-6; the match to TRBD1 covers 8 bases. V shed 2 bases, J shed 6 bases, and the junction held 6 bases outside the gene matches. The CDR3 extends over 16 amino acids. In germline, CDR1 is MDHEN, CDR2 SYDVKM. CDR3 loop: CASSLDRGRVNSPLHF. The CDR3 DNA sequence: TGTGCCAGCAGTTTAGACAGGGGAAGGGTTAATTCACCCCTCCACTTT.

This clonotype was counted many times. The rearrangement joins TRBV29-1 to TRBJ1-4, with a weak D call TRBD1 (5 bases). The CDR3 is 11 residues long. V was cut by 7 bases and J by 4 bases, with 7 bases left in between. Germline-derived CDR1 and CDR2 are SQVTM and ANQGSEA. The CDR3 DNA is TGCAGCGAACAGGTTAATGAAAAACTGTTTTTT. This encodes CSEQVNEKLFF.

In the case of this clonotype: A much larger clone lies a single base off, so this may be a read error. The chain has TRBV30 and TRBJ2-1, with D tentatively TRBD1 or TRBD2 (5 bases each). The CDR3 extends over 13 amino acids. Trimming took 2 bases from V and 5 from J, leaving 10 bases between them. Per the germline V gene, CDR1 is GTSNPN and CDR2 is SVGIG (reference sequence). CDR3 in DNA: TGTGCCTGGAGTCCGGGACCACACAATGAGCAGTTCTTC. The encoded protein is CAWSPGPHNEQFF.

This clonotype has at least ten counts. This rearrangement joins TRBV20-1 to TRBJ1-2, with 9 positions matching TRBD1. J was trimmed by 6 bases and V by 4 bases; bases with no gene match: 6. This CDR3 contains 13 residues. The germline gives CDR1 DFQATT, CDR2 SNEGSKA (reference sequence). The CDR3 DNA is TGCAGTGCTACTCGGACAGGGGTAGATGGCTACACCTTC. This sequence encodes CSATRTGVDGYTF.

The sample holds many counts of this clonotype. The chain combines TRBV12-3 or TRBV12-4 with TRBJ1-5; D ambiguous. The CDR3 is made up of 12 amino acids. V lost 6 bases and J 4 bases, leaving 7 bases between the germline ends. CDR3 protein: CASRTENQPQHF. CDR3 DNA: TGTGCCAGCAGAACCGAGAATCAGCCCCAGCATTTT.

This clonotype was counted ten times or more. The chain links TRBV5-1 to TRBJ2-1, with 11 positions matching TRBD2. The V segment lost 4 bases and the J segment 8 bases; nucleotides outside the gene matches: 8. CDR3 length equals 15 residues. Per germline, CDR1 SGHRS and CDR2 YFSETQ. CDR3 DNA sequence: TGCGCCAGCAGCATTAGCGGGGGGGGCACAGATGAGCAGTTCTTC. This sequence encodes CASSISGGGTDEQFF. Variable domain in full (rest from reference TRBV5-1 and TRBJ2-1): KAGVTQTPRYLIKTRGQQVTLSCSPISGHRSVSWYQQTPGQGLQFLFEYFSETQRNKGNFPGRFSGRQFSNSRSEMNVSTLELGDSALYLCASSISGGGTDEQFFGPGTRLTVL.

The table lists this clonotype with many counts. The V gene is TRBV10-3, the J gene TRBJ2-5; 10 nucleotides line up with TRBD1. The CDR3 loop spans 14 amino acids. Per the germline V gene, CDR1 is ENHRY and CDR2 is SYGVKD. After removal of 6 bases from V and 5 bases from J, the junction contained 6 bases not matched to a gene. CDR3 residues: CAIRGQGLKETQYF. CDR3 in DNA: TGTGCCATCAGGGGACAGGGGCTGAAGGAGACCCAGTACTTC.

This clonotype has at least ten counts. The rearrangement links TRBV5-1 to TRBJ1-5; 8 bases line up with TRBD1. With 3 bases clipped from V and 3 bases from J, the junction kept 5 bases outside the gene matches. From germline, CDR1 is SGHRS and CDR2 YFSETQ. The length of the CDR3 is 15 residues. The CDR3 spells CASSSGTGPNQPQHF. The CDR3 DNA is TGCGCCAGCAGCTCCGGGACAGGACCCAATCAGCCCCAGCATTTT. Full variable domain (missing parts from reference TRBV5-1 and TRBJ1-5): KAGVTQTPRYLIKTRGQQVTLSCSPISGHRSVSWYQQTPGQGLQFLFEYFSETQRNKGNFPGRFSGRQFSNSRSEMNVSTLELGDSALYLCASSSGTGPNQPQHFGDGTRLSIL.

Regarding this clonotype: Relative to the germline gene, one junction end is altered; a read error may explain this. The chain has TRBV20-1 and TRBJ2-4; 10 nucleotides line up with TRBD1. This CDR3 region has 15 residues. The germline gives CDR1 DFQATT, CDR2 SNEGSKA (reference sequence). The CDR3 DNA sequence: TGCAGTGCTAGAGACATGGGACAGGGGAAAAACATTGAGTACTTC. Amino acid sequence: CSARDMGQGKNIEYF.

This clonotype was detected ten times or more. The chain couples TRBV11-2 to TRBJ2-1; 7 bases are a match to TRBD2. In germline, CDR1 is SGHAT, CDR2 FQNNGV. The CDR3 length is 18 residues. The J segment lost 3 bases and the V segment lost 5 bases, leaving 16 bases of the junction unmatched. The CDR3 protein is CASSQTQIAGNYYNEQFF. The CDR3 nucleotides are TGTGCCAGCAGCCAAACACAGATAGCGGGTAACTACTACAATGAGCAGTTCTTC.

This clonotype was observed many times. The V gene is TRBV7-2, the J gene TRBJ2-7; D is unclear. The germline CDR1 and CDR2 sequences are SGHTA and FQGNSA. V shed 0 bases and J shed 6 bases, with 12 bases lying between them. The CDR3 spans 14 residues. CDR3 in DNA: TGTGCCAGCAGCTTAGCGGGGAAGTCGTTCGAGCAGTACTTC. Translating it yields CASSLAGKSFEQYF.

At least ten counts were recorded for this clonotype. This CDR3 reads CASSSHTGQNTEAFF. CDR3 nucleotide sequence: TGTGCCAGCAGTTCCCATACAGGGCAGAACACTGAAGCTTTCTTT. V usage is TRBV7-9 and J usage is TRBJ1-1; the D gene is possibly TRBD1 (6 bases). The V gene's germline CDR1 is SEHNR and CDR2 FQNEAQ (reference sequence). This CDR3 has 15 residues. Trimming shortened V by 6 bases and J by 1 base, and 15 bases separated the two germline ends.

This sequence joins TRBV14 and TRBJ2-5, with 11 bases identical to TRBD2. Trimming took 1 base from V and 2 from J; bases not matched to a gene: 6. Germline V gene data show CDR1 as SGHDN and CDR2 as FVKESK. This CDR3 is 17 amino acids long. The CDR3 DNA reads as TGTGCCAGCAGCCAAGTATGGGGACTAGCGGTACAAGAGACCCAGTACTTC. Amino acid sequence: CASSQVWGLAVQETQYF.

This clonotype appeared many times. The chain is built from TRBV5-1 and TRBJ1-5; TRBD1 might be the D (6 bases). Trimming removed 0 bases from V and 2 bases from J, with 15 bases in between. CDR3 size: 17 residues. Germline V gives CDR1 SGHRS, CDR2 YFSETQ. In DNA, the CDR3 is TGCGCCAGCAGCTTGGGATCTTCCTCAGGGGGCAATCAGCCCCAGCATTTT. Its translation: CASSLGSSSGGNQPQHF.

This clonotype was seen more than once but under ten times. The J gene is TRBJ2-3, the V gene TRBV11-2; 12 bases agree with TRBD2. Germline CDR1 SGHAT, CDR2 FQNNGV. CDR3 length: 17 amino acids. J was trimmed by 7 bases and V by 2 bases; bases with no gene match: 10. The CDR3 loop is CASSLPGLAGRSNTQYF. CDR3 nucleotide sequence: TGTGCCAGCAGCTTACCCGGACTAGCGGGAAGATCTAATACGCAGTATTTT.

Many counts were recorded for this clonotype. The gene calls are TRBV11-1 and TRBJ2-6; D gene ambiguous. Trimming took 5 bases from V and 1 from J, leaving 18 bases between them. The CDR3 extends over 18 amino acids. Germline lookup yields CDR1 SGHAT and CDR2 FQDESV (reference sequence). The CDR3 DNA reads as TGTGCCAGCAGCCCAAGTGCTATTAAGGCTTCTGGGGCCAACGTCCTGACTTTC. This encodes CASSPSAIKASGANVLTF. Full variable domain (outside the CDR3, taken from reference TRBV11-1 and TRBJ2-6): EAEVAQSPRYKITEKSQAVAFWCDPISGHATLYWYRQILGQGPELLVQFQDESVVDDSQLPKDRFSAERLKGVDSTLKIQPAELGDSAMYLCASSPSAIKASGANVLTFGAGSRLTVL.

This clonotype was detected many times. J is TRBJ2-5 and V is TRBV20-1; D is undetermined. The CDR3 consists of 11 residues. V shed 7 bases and J shed 1 base, with 7 bases lying between them. CDR1 is DFQATT, CDR2 SNEGSKA, per germline (reference sequence). The chain's CDR3 is CSGTFQETQYF. The CDR3 coding sequence is TGCAGTGGCACGTTCCAAGAGACCCAGTACTTC.

The sample holds many counts of this clonotype. The rearrangement uses TRBV20-1 and TRBJ2-7; TRBD2 agrees at 7 bases. This CDR3 has 15 amino acids. V shed 3 bases and J 1 base; nucleotides not matched to a gene: 9. The germline V gene has CDR1 DFQATT and CDR2 SNEGSKA (reference sequence). CDR3 protein: CSARGGFHPSYEQYF. The CDR3 DNA reads TGCAGTGCTAGGGGAGGGTTCCACCCATCCTACGAGCAGTACTTC.